These 5 T cell receptor beta chains were all obtained from the same sample, sequenced in a study of cytomegalovirus exposure and HLA in healthy donors. Assay: immunoSEQ multiplex PCR; the TCRdb copy retains only in-frame clones and omits some. The data show some 150,000 clones, 89% seen once. Sequenced: PBMCs. Receptors originate from a woman in her late teens or twenties in good health and CMV-seropositive.

The chain couples TRBV19 to TRBJ1-2, with 7 bases aligning to TRBD1. V shed 6 bases, J shed 5 bases, and the junction held 12 bases outside the gene matches. From germline, CDR1 is LNHDA and CDR2 SQIVND (reference sequence). The CDR3 covers 15 residues. CDR3 sequence: CASSLGTDSFYGYTF. In DNA form, the CDR3 reads TGTGCCAGTAGCCTCGGGACAGACTCCTTTTATGGCTACACCTTC.

This chain connects TRBV10-3 to TRBJ1-4; a weak D match, TRBD1 (6 bases). The length of the CDR3 is 15 residues. Trimming pared 2 bases from V and 7 bases from J, leaving 14 bases between. Germline CDR1 ENHRY, CDR2 SYGVKD. The CDR3 bases are TGTGCCATCAGTGAGGACCAGGGACAAGGTGAAAAACTGTTTTTT. Translation: CAISEDQGQGEKLFF.

CDR3 loop: CASSWSKGEGNTIYF. The DNA of the CDR3 is TGTGCCAGCAGCTGGTCGAAGGGGGAGGGAAACACCATATATTTT. The genes are TRBV11-2 and TRBJ1-3; weak D call: TRBD1 (6 bases). The germline V gene encodes CDR1 SGHAT and CDR2 FQNNGV. The CDR3 has 15 residues. Deletions cut 4 bases from V and 4 bases from J, with 14 bases between.

The chain uses TRBV29-1 and TRBJ1-2, with TRBD1 identical over 11 bases. The CDR3 loop spans 14 amino acids. Germline V gene sequence: CDR1 SQVTM, CDR2 ANQGSEA. V lost 0 bases, J lost 4 bases, and 1 base stayed unmatched. The CDR3 coding sequence is TGCAGCGTTGAAGACGGACAGGGGGCCTATGGCTACACCTTC. Its translation: CSVEDGQGAYGYTF.

The gene calls are TRBV6-1 and TRBJ1-5, with D tentatively TRBD1 (6 bases). This CDR3 comprises 14 residues. Trimming removed 5 bases at V and 0 bases at J, with 8 bases between. The germline V gene encodes CDR1 MNHNS and CDR2 SASEGT. The CDR3 loop is CASSTGYSNQPQHF. The CDR3 region has the DNA TGTGCCAGCAGTACAGGGTATAGCAATCAGCCCCAGCATTTT.